The next 2 T cell receptor beta chains were all read from a single sample in a study of cytomegalovirus exposure and HLA in healthy donors. Method: immunoSEQ multiplex PCR; TCRdb's copy keeps in-frame clones and lacks some. The table shows about 120,000 clones, with 85% to 90% occurring only once. The sample was PBMCs. The source of these receptors is a woman in her twenties or thirties in good health and CMV-seronegative.

V gene TRBV4-1 combines with J gene TRBJ2-5; D gene unclear. Trimming cost V 3 bases and J 2 bases, with 7 bases left between them. Germline CDR1 MGHRA, CDR2 YSYEKL. This CDR3 has 13 amino acids. CDR3 sequence: CASSHGLQETQYF. CDR3 DNA sequence: TGCGCCAGCAGCCACGGGTTGCAAGAGACCCAGTACTTC.

The CDR3 loop is CASSPPGEGNIQYF. For the CDR3, the DNA is TGTGCCAGCAGCCCCCCAGGGGAAGGGAACATTCAGTACTTC. The chain links TRBV7-9 to TRBJ2-4; maybe TRBD1 (6 bases). V was pared by 5 bases and J by 7 bases, with 15 bases between. This CDR3 has 14 residues. Germline CDR1 is SEHNR and CDR2 is FQNEAQ (reference sequence). The variable domain in full, with the rest retrieved from reference TRBV7-9 and TRBJ2-4, is DTGVSQNPRHKITKRGQNVTFRCDPISEHNRLYWYRQTLGQGPEFLTYFQNEAQLEKSRLLSDRFSAERPKGSFSTLEIQRTEQGDSAMYLCASSPPGEGNIQYFGAGTRLSVL.